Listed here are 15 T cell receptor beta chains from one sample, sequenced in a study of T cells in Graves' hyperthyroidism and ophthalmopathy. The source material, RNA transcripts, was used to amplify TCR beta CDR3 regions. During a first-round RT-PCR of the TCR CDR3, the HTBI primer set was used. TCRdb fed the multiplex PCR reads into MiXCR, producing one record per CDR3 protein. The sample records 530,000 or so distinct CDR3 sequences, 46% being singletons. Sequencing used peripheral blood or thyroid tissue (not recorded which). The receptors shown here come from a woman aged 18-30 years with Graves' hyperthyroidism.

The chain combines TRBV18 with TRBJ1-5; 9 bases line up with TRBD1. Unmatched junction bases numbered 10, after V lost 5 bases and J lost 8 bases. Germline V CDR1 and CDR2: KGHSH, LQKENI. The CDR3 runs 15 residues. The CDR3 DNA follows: TGTGCCAGCTCAAGCCGGGACAGGGCCTACGAGCCCCAGCATTTT. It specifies CASSSRDRAYEPQHF.

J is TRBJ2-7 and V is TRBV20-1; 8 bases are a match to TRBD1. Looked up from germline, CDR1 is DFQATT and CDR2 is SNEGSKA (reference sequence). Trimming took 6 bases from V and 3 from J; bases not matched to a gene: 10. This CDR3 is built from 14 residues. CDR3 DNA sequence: TGCAGTGCGCCCGGGACAGGTGGGGACTACGAGCAGTACTTC. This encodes CSAPGTGGDYEQYF.

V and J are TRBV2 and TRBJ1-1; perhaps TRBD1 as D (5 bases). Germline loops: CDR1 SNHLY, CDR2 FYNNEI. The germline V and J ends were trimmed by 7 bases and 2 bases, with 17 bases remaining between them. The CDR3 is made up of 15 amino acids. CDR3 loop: CASMGRSSGNTEAFF. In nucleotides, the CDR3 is TGTGCCAGCATGGGACGGAGCTCTGGAAACACTGAAGCTTTCTTT.

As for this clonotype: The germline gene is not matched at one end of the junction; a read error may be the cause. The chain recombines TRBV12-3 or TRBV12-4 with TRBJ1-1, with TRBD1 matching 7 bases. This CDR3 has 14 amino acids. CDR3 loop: CASSPKHRGGEALF. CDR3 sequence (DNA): TGTGCCAGCAGTCCCAAACACAGGGGAGGTGAAGCTCTCTTT.

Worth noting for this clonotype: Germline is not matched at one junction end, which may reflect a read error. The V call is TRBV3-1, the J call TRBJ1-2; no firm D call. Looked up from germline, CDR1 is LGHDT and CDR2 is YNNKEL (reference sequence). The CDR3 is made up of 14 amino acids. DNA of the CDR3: TGTGCCAGCAGCCAAGATTCCAGTAACTATGACTACACCTTC. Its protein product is CASSQDSSNYDYTF.

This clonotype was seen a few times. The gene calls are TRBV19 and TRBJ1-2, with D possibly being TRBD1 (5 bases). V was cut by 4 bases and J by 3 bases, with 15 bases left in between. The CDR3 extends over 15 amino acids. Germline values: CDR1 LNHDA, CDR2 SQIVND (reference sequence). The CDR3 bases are TGTGCCAGTAGTACTACAGGTTCCGGGGACTATGGCTACACCTTC. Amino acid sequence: CASSTTGSGDYGYTF.

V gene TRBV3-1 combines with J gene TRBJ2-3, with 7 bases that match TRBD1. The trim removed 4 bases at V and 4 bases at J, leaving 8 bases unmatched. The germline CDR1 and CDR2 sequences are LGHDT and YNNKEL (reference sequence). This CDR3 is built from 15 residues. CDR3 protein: CASSLLGQASDTQYF. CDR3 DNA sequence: TGTGCCAGCAGCCTCCTCGGACAGGCCTCAGATACGCAGTATTTT.

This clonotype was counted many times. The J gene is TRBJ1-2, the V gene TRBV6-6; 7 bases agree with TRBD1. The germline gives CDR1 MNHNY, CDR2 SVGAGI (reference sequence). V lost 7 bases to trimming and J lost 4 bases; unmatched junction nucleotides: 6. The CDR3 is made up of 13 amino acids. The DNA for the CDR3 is TGTGCCAGCACTTCAGGGGGGGGCTATGGCTACACCTTC. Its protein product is CASTSGGGYGYTF.

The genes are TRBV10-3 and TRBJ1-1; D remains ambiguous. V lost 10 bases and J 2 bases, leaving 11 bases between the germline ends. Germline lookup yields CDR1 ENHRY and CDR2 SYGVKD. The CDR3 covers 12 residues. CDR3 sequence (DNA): TGTGCCACCGGGAGGGCAAACACTGAAGCTTTCTTT. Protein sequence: CATGRANTEAFF.

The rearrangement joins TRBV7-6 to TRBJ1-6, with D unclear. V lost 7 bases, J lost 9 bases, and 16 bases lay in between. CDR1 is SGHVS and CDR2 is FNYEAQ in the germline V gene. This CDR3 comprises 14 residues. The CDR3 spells CASNLGGPSSPLHF. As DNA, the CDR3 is TGTGCCAGCAACCTCGGCGGACCCTCTTCACCCCTCCACTTT.

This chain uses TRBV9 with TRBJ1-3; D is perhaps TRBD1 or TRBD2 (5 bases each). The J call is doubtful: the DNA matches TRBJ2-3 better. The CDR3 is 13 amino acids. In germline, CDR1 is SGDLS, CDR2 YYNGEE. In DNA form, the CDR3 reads TGTGCCAGCAGCGCCGGGGCAGGAGATACGCAGTATTTT. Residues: CASSAGAGDTQYF.

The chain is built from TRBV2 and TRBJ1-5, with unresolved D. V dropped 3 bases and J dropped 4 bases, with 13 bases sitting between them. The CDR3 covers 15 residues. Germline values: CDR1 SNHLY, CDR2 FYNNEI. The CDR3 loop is CASSEAMEGNQPQHF. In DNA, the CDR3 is TGTGCCAGCAGTGAGGCTATGGAGGGAAATCAGCCCCAGCATTTT.

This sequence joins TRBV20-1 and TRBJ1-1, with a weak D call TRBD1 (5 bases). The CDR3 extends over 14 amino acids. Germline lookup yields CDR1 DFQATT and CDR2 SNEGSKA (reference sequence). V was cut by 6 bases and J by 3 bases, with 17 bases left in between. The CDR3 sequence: CSAPRGEGDTEAFF. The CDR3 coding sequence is TGCAGTGCACCCCGGGGCGAAGGAGACACTGAAGCTTTCTTT.

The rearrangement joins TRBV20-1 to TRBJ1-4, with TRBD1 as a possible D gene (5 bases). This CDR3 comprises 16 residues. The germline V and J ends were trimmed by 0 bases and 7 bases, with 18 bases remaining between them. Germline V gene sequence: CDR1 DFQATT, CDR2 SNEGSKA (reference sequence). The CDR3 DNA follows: TGCAGTGCTAGAGACGTGGGGCGGGGCGTTCGTGAAAAACTGTTTTTT. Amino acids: CSARDVGRGVREKLFF.

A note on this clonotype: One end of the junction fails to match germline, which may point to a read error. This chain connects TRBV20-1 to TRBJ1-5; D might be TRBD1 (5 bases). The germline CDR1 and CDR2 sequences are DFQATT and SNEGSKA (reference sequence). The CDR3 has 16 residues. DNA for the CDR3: TGCAGTGCTAGAGCCGGGACTACCAAGGACAATGAGCCCCAGCATTTT. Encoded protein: CSARAGTTKDNEPQHF.